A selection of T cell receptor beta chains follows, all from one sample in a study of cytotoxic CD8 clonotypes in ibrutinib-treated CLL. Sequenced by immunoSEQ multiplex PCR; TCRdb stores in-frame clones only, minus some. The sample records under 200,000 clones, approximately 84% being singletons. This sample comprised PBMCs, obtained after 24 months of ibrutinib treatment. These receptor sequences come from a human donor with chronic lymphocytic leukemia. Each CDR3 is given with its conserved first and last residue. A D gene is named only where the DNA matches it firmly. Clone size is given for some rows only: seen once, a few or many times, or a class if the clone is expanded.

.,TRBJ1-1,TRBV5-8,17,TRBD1,CASSLTGGPRGNTEAFF,TGTGCCAGCAGCCTTACAGGGGGCCCTCGCGGGAACACTGAAGCTTTCTTT
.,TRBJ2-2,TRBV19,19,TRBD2,CASSIGWFGLAGTTGELFF,TGTGCCAGTAGTATAGGTTGGTTCGGACTAGCGGGAACCACCGGGGAGCTGTTTTTT
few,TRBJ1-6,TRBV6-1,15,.,CASSEGGRANSPLHF,TGTGCCAGCAGTGAAGGTGGCAGAGCCAATTCACCCCTCCACTTT
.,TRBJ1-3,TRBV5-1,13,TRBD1,CASKQGAGNTIYF,TGCGCCAGCAAACAGGGGGCTGGAAACACCATATATTTT
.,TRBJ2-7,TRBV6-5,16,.,CASSYSDQGGLFEQYF,TGTGCCAGCAGTTACTCCGACCAGGGGGGGCTCTTCGAGCAGTACTTC
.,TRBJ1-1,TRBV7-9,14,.,CASRVGFMNTEAFF,TGTGCCAGCAGGGTCGGTTTCATGAACACTGAAGCTTTCTTT
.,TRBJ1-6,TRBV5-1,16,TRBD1,CASSLRTQGGNSPLHF,TGCGCCAGCAGCTTGAGAACACAGGGGGGTAATTCACCCCTCCACTTT
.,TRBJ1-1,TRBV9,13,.,CASSRTTSTEAFF,TGTGCCAGCAGCCGGACGACGAGCACTGAAGCTTTCTTT
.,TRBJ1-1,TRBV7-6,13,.,CASSSYSNTEAFF,TGTGCCAGCAGCTCATACTCGAACACTGAAGCTTTCTTT
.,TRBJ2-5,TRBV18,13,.,CASSLTYQETQYF,TGTGCCAGCTCACTTACCTACCAAGAGACCCAGTACTTC
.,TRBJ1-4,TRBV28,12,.,CASMASNEKLFF,TGTGCCAGCATGGCATCTAATGAAAAACTGTTTTTT
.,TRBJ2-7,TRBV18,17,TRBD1,CASSPSSGQDSSYEQYF,TGTGCCAGCTCACCATCCTCTGGACAGGACAGCTCCTACGAGCAGTACTTC
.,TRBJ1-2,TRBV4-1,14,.,CASSQAGANYGYTF,TGCGCCAGCAGCCAAGCCGGGGCCAACTATGGCTACACCTTC
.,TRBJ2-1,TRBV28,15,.,CASSSPLGPYNEQFF,TGTGCCAGCAGTTCTCCGCTAGGTCCCTACAATGAGCAGTTCTTC
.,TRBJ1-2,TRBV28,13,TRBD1,CASRAGTDYGYTF,TGTGCCAGCAGGGCAGGGACAGACTATGGCTACACCTTC
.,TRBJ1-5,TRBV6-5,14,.,CASSYSNSNQPQHF,TGTGCCAGCAGTTACTCGAACAGCAATCAGCCCCAGCATTTT
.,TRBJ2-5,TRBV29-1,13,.,CSVGQIRQETQYF,TGCAGCGTGGGGCAGATCCGGCAAGAGACCCAGTACTTC
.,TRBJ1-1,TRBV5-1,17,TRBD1,CASSSRRQGRSNTEAFF,TGCGCCAGCAGCTCGCGCCGACAGGGGAGGTCAAACACTGAAGCTTTCTTT
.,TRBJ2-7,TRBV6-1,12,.,CASSEAGELQYF,TGTGCCAGCAGTGAAGCGGGGGAATTGCAGTACTTC
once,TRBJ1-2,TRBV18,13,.,CASSPGTRHGYTF,TGTGCCAGCTCACCGGGGACAAGACATGGCTACACCTTC
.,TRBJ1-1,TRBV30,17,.,CASWRPRGGYENTEAFF,TGTGCCAGCTGGAGACCCAGGGGTGGGTATGAAAACACTGAAGCTTTCTTT
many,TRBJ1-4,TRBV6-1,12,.,CASSELGEKLFF,TGTGCCAGCAGTGAATTGGGAGAAAAACTGTTTTTT
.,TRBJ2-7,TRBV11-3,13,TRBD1,CASSPTGYYEQYF,TGTGCCAGCAGTCCGACAGGGTACTACGAGCAGTACTTC
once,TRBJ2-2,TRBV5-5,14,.,CASSLLLNTGELFF,TGTGCCAGCAGCTTGTTACTCAACACCGGGGAGCTGTTTTTT
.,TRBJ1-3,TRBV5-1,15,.,CASSPTGSSGNTIYF,TGCGCCAGCAGCCCCACAGGTAGCTCTGGAAACACCATATATTTT
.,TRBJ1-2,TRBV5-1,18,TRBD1,CASSLTRTGAKFNYGYTF,TGCGCCAGCAGCTTGACCCGGACAGGAGCTAAATTTAACTATGGCTACACCTTC
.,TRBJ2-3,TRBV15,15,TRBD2,CATSRRGDGTDTQYF,TGTGCCACCAGCAGACGGGGGGATGGCACAGATACGCAGTATTTT
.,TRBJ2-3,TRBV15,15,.,CATSRDITSTDTQYF,TGTGCCACCAGCAGAGATATAACTAGCACAGATACGCAGTATTTT
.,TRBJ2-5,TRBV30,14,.,CAWSVPVGGETQYF,TGTGCCTGGAGTGTACCAGTTGGAGGGGAGACCCAGTACTTC
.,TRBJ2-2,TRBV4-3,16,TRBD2,CASSPGWASGTGELFF,TGCGCCAGCAGCCCGGGGTGGGCTAGCGGCACCGGGGAGCTGTTTTTT
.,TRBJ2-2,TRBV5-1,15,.,CASSDGHGAGGELFF,TGCGCCAGCAGCGACGGACACGGAGCTGGCGGGGAGCTGTTTTTT
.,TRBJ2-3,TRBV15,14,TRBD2,CATSRGSGSDTQYF,TGTGCCACCAGCAGAGGTAGCGGGAGTGACACGCAGTATTTT
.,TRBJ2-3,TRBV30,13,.,CAWSESGTDTQYF,TGTGCCTGGAGTGAGTCTGGGACAGATACGCAGTATTTT
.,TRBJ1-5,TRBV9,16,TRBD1,CASSKDRGPANQPQHF,TGTGCCAGCAGCAAGGACAGGGGGCCCGCCAATCAGCCCCAGCATTTT
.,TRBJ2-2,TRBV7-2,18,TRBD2,CASSLVLRGAANTGELFF,TGTGCCAGCAGCTTAGTATTGCGGGGGGCGGCGAACACCGGGGAGCTGTTTTTT
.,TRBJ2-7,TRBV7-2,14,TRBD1,CASTGQGAGYEQYF,TGTGCCAGCACCGGACAGGGGGCAGGCTACGAGCAGTACTTC
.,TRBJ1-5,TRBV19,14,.,CASNNMGANQPQHF,TGTGCCAGTAACAATATGGGGGCCAATCAGCCCCAGCATTTT
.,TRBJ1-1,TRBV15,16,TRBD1,CATSRVHRGGDTEAFF,TGTGCCACCAGCAGAGTCCACAGGGGCGGGGACACTGAAGCTTTCTTT
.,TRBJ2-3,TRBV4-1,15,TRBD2,CASSPGGHSTDTQYF,TGCGCCAGCAGCCCGGGGGGTCATAGCACAGATACGCAGTATTTT
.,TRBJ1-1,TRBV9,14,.,CASSVGVVNTEAFF,TGTGCCAGCAGCGTAGGAGTAGTGAACACTGAAGCTTTCTTT
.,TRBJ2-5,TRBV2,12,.,CASSEMVETQYF,TGTGCCAGCAGTGAAATGGTGGAGACCCAGTACTTC
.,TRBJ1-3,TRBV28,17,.,CASSPSVRGNSGNTIYF,TGTGCCAGCAGTCCGTCGGTGAGGGGGAACTCTGGAAACACCATATATTTT
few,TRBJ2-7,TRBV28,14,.,CASSPTGNRGEQYF,TGTGCCAGCAGTCCCACCGGAAACCGGGGCGAGCAGTACTTC
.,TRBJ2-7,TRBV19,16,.,CASSIDGYGPQGEQYF,TGTGCCAGTAGTATAGATGGGTACGGGCCCCAGGGCGAGCAGTACTTC
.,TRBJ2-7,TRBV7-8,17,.,CASSLAPASSPSYEQYF,TGTGCCAGCAGCTTAGCGCCAGCTAGTTCCCCCTCCTACGAGCAGTACTTC
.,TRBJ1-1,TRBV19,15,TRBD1,CASSPRQGLNTEAFF,TGTGCCAGTAGTCCACGACAGGGGCTAAACACTGAAGCTTTCTTT
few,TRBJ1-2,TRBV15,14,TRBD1,CATGQGVVSYGYTF,TGTGCCACGGGGCAGGGGGTCGTAAGCTATGGCTACACCTTC
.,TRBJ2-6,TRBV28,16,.,CASSSLISSGANVLTF,TGTGCCAGCAGTTCGTTGATTAGCTCTGGGGCCAACGTCCTGACTTTC